The clone carrying this T cell receptor beta chain was recorded once. This entry comes from a study of control samples from healthy donors and cancer patients. Germline V CDR1 and CDR2: SGHRS, YFSETQ. The V segment lost 0 bases and the J segment 5 bases; nucleotides outside the gene matches: 5. The CDR3 covers 15 residues. Data came from immunoSEQ multiplex PCR; TCRdb stores just in-frame clones and leaves some out. The data show 100,000 to 150,000 clones, more than 85% seen once. This TCR came from a young man in good health. This chain joins TRBV5-1 and TRBJ2-5; 9 bases line up with TRBD1. Sequencing was done on a sample of blood. CDR3 protein: CASSLVGTGLETQYF. DNA for the CDR3: TGCGCCAGCAGCTTGGTGGGGACAGGGCTGGAGACCCAGTACTTC.